These 18 T cell receptor beta chains share one sample of origin, sequenced in a study of cytomegalovirus exposure and HLA in healthy donors. PCR employed 60 Vbeta and 13 Jbeta primers. Assay: immunoSEQ multiplex PCR; the TCRdb copy retains only in-frame clones and omits some. This table holds approximately 150,000 clones, roughly 87% found once. Input material: PBMCs. These receptor sequences come from a woman aged 25 to 39 in good health and CMV-seronegative.

J is TRBJ1-2 and V is TRBV14; D ambiguous. Trimming removed 1 base at V and 4 bases at J, with 7 bases between. CDR3 length: 13 amino acids. Per germline, CDR1 SGHDN and CDR2 FVKESK. The CDR3 spells CASSQAGPYGYTF. The CDR3 DNA follows: TGTGCCAGCAGCCAAGCAGGTCCCTATGGCTACACCTTC.

J is TRBJ1-4 and V is TRBV11-2; tentatively, D is TRBD1 (6 bases). CDR1 SGHAT and CDR2 FQNNGV come from the germline V gene. This CDR3 contains 13 residues. The V and J ends lost 5 bases and 8 bases respectively, with 12 bases between them. CDR3 loop: CASSVYRAEKLFF. CDR3 in DNA: TGTGCCAGCAGCGTATACAGGGCCGAAAAACTGTTTTTT.

The table lists this clone with a few counts. The rearrangement links TRBV2 to TRBJ1-1; TRBD1 might be the D (5 bases). Germline CDR1 SNHLY, CDR2 FYNNEI. This CDR3 spans 12 amino acids. V shed 6 bases and J shed 4 bases, with 9 bases lying between them. CDR3 region: CASRAGSTEAFF. CDR3 DNA sequence: TGTGCCAGCAGGGCAGGGTCCACTGAAGCTTTCTTT.

The rearrangement joins TRBV5-8 to TRBJ1-2; D perhaps matches TRBD1 (5 bases). V was clipped by 5 bases and J by 4 bases, with 12 bases between them. Germline V gene data show CDR1 as SGHTS and CDR2 as YDEGEE. The CDR3 runs 13 residues. CDR3 amino acids: CASSSDRRYGYTF. The CDR3 nucleotides are TGTGCCAGCAGTTCCGACAGACGCTATGGCTACACCTTC.

The genes are TRBV6-1 and TRBJ2-5; a weak D match, TRBD2 (5 bases). The germline V and J ends were trimmed by 0 bases and 11 bases, with 13 bases remaining between them. Germline V CDR1 and CDR2: MNHNS, SASEGT. The CDR3 has 13 amino acids. CDR3 nucleotide sequence: TGTGCCAGCAGTGAAGCGCAAGGGAGTGAGCAGTACTTC. It yields the protein CASSEAQGSEQYF.

The chain has TRBV18 and TRBJ2-2, with TRBD1 as a possible D gene (6 bases). CDR1 is KGHSH and CDR2 is LQKENI in the germline V gene. This CDR3 spans 16 amino acids. Trimming left V 5 bases short and J 7 bases short, with 20 bases between. CDR3 in DNA: TGTGCCAGCTCATCATTACAGGGACGTGCTGGCGGGGAGCTGTTTTTT. It translates to CASSSLQGRAGGELFF.

The chain carries TRBV6-5 and TRBJ2-5; D ambiguous. The J call may be incorrect, as the DNA end agrees better with TRBJ2-7. Germline CDR1 reads MNHEY; CDR2 reads SVGAGI. The CDR3 has 11 residues. CDR3 in DNA: TGTGCCAGCAGCCGCAACTACGAGCAGTACTTC. Residues: CASSRNYEQYF.

This chain links TRBV29-1 with TRBJ2-1; D unclear. V lost 6 bases to trimming and J lost 14 bases, with 17 bases between them. CDR3 length equals 11 residues. Germline-derived CDR1 and CDR2 are SQVTM and ANQGSEA. CDR3 in amino acids: CSVDPPRSEFF. CDR3 coding DNA: TGCAGCGTCGACCCGCCGAGGTCGGAGTTCTTC.

CDR3 amino acids: CASGLVLSLDRGREAFF. DNA of the CDR3: TGTGCTAGTGGTTTGGTACTTTCTCTGGACAGGGGGCGGGAAGCTTTCTTT. This chain uses TRBV12-5 with TRBJ1-1; 11 nucleotides agree with TRBD1. V was clipped by 0 bases and J by 8 bases; unmatched bases: 11. The germline V gene encodes CDR1 LGHNT and CDR2 FRNRAP. This CDR3 contains 17 residues.

J is TRBJ2-2 and V is TRBV6-6; TRBD1 might be the D (6 bases). CDR1 and CDR2 (germline): MNHNY, SVGAGI (reference sequence). V was clipped by 7 bases and J by 2 bases, with 14 bases between them. The CDR3 spans 15 residues. The CDR3 reads CASTYHRANTGELFF. The DNA of the CDR3 is TGTGCCAGCACCTACCACAGGGCTAACACCGGGGAGCTGTTTTTT.

In regard to this clone: Additional DNA sequences in this sample encode the identical CDR3. This sequence joins TRBV5-1 and TRBJ2-5, with TRBD2 matching 9 bases. In germline, CDR1 is SGHRS, CDR2 YFSETQ. The CDR3 runs to 16 residues. With V trimmed by 0 bases and J by 0 bases, 3 bases remained unmatched. CDR3 coding DNA: TGCGCCAGCAGCTTGGTTGCTAGCGGGGACCAAGAGACCCAGTACTTC. This gives the protein CASSLVASGDQETQYF. Full variable domain (missing parts from reference TRBV5-1 and TRBJ2-5): KAGVTQTPRYLIKTRGQQVTLSCSPISGHRSVSWYQQTPGQGLQFLFEYFSETQRNKGNFPGRFSGRQFSNSRSEMNVSTLELGDSALYLCASSLVASGDQETQYFGPGTRLLVL.

A remark on this clone: At one end the junction does not follow the germline gene, possibly because of a read error. J is TRBJ2-4 and V is TRBV9; 12 nucleotides align to TRBD2. CDR3 length equals 13 residues. The V gene's germline CDR1 is SGDLS and CDR2 YYNGEE. The CDR3 DNA reads TGTGCCAGCAGCGCGGGACTAGCGGGCGCCTTGAACTTC. It translates to CASSAGLAGALNF.

The genes are TRBV18 and TRBJ2-7; D possibly corresponds to TRBD2 (6 bases). The CDR3 sequence is 14 residues long. V lost 0 bases to trimming and J lost 0 bases, with 6 bases between them. The germline V gene encodes CDR1 KGHSH and CDR2 LQKENI. CDR3 sequence reads: CASSPPGLSYEQYF. In DNA form, the CDR3 reads TGTGCCAGCTCACCACCGGGACTCTCCTACGAGCAGTACTTC.

The gene calls are TRBV14 and TRBJ1-1; maybe TRBD1 (5 bases). Per the germline V gene, CDR1 is SGHDN and CDR2 is FVKESK. The ends were cut back, 1 base at V and 4 bases at J, with 13 bases in the middle. The CDR3 extends over 15 amino acids. Here the CDR3 reads CASSQGTGVRTEAFF. CDR3 sequence (DNA): TGTGCCAGCAGCCAAGGTACGGGGGTTCGCACTGAAGCTTTCTTT.

The genes are TRBV28 and TRBJ2-3, with 9 bases matching TRBD1. The CDR3 sequence is 15 residues long. V lost 1 base to trimming and J lost 2 bases; unmatched junction nucleotides: 1. CDR1 is MDHEN, CDR2 SYDVKM, per germline. CDR3 protein: CASSLYRGPTDTQYF. As DNA, the CDR3 is TGTGCCAGCAGTTTATACAGGGGGCCCACAGATACGCAGTATTTT.

The chain is built from TRBV11-2 and TRBJ2-7; 8 bases align to TRBD2. The CDR3 is made up of 18 amino acids. With V trimmed by 5 bases and J by 4 bases, 19 bases remained unmatched. CDR1 and CDR2 from the germline V gene are SGHAT and FQNNGV. The CDR3 nucleotides read TGTGCCAGCAGCCCACTCCGGACTAGCCTAGGGAGCGTTTACGAGCAGTACTTC. Its protein is CASSPLRTSLGSVYEQYF. Variable domain in full (rest from reference TRBV11-2 and TRBJ2-7): EAGVAQSPRYKIIEKRQSVAFWCNPISGHATLYWYQQILGQGPKLLIQFQNNGVVDDSQLPKDRFSAERLKGVDSTLKIQPAKLEDSAVYLCASSPLRTSLGSVYEQYFGPGTRLTVT.

The genes are TRBV5-1 and TRBJ1-6; perhaps TRBD1 as D (5 bases). In germline, CDR1 is SGHRS, CDR2 YFSETQ. The CDR3 is 14 amino acids. V was shortened by 2 bases and J by 7 bases, with 10 bases between the two germline ends. The CDR3 spells CASSFGGTNSPLHF. The CDR3 nucleotides are TGCGCCAGCAGCTTCGGCGGGACCAATTCACCCCTCCACTTT.

This chain links TRBV28 with TRBJ2-6, with TRBD1 identical over 8 bases. V dropped 2 bases and J dropped 4; count of bases not matched to a gene: 1. The CDR3 totals 15 residues. Germline CDR1 MDHEN, CDR2 SYDVKM. CDR3 DNA sequence: TGTGCCAGCAGTTTAGGGGACAGGGGGGCCAACGTCCTGACTTTC. This sequence encodes CASSLGDRGANVLTF.